Sequencing of this T cell receptor (beta chain) was carried out in a study of blood T cell repertoires in COVID-19 (dated by TCRdb to between 2020 and 2021). Regarding the complete study: Samples covering the acute and convalescent phases of COVID-19 were provided by collaborators in the United States, Italy and Spain. The samples were drawn from the first 160 participants of the ongoing ImmuneRACE study and from 950 to 1,500 subjects provided by 6 global collaborators. Deeply sampled blood TCRbeta repertoires from subjects exposed to, actively infected with, or recovered from COVID-19 were included in the dataset. The sample metadata nearly always contained a de-identified subject ID, COVID-19 status, age in years and sex. The repertoires were made available in a free public database intended to serve as a resource for research on the immune response to SARS-CoV-2. Where available, HLA class I and class II types were obtained from metadata supplied by the sample provider rather than from assay-based typing. The prospective study material was composed of cDNA or gDNA derived from T cells, B-cell-depleted T cells, or PBMCs. The study at large found these results: The amount of clinical and demographic metadata varied by source and participant and was provided uncurated.

The immunoSEQ Assay, a bias-controlled multiplex PCR, was used to amplify TCRbeta CDR3 regions from genomic DNA. In the authors' own workflow: The number of nucleated cells in each sample was estimated by amplification of reference gene primers within the assay. To quantify the absolute abundance of each unique TCRbeta CDR3 rearrangement, sequence reads were collapsed and filtered. Productive Simpson clonality was computed per sample as the square root of Simpson's diversity index over productive rearrangements. TCRdb took over this immuneACCESS table, retaining in-frame rearrangements with V and J assigned. Such tables are incomplete; in checked studies, under half of the missing clones stem from an unresolved V gene, and the remainder is unexplained. V, J and clone size reflect that table, while D and trimming were determined from the DNA. The sample has over 130,000 clones on record, 84% of them singletons. 8.5% to 9% of the sample is held by the ten biggest clonotypes.

Sequences LNHDA (CDR1) and SQIVND (CDR2) are obtained from the germline V gene (reference sequence). The germline V and J ends show losses of 5 bases and 0 bases respectively, and no gene match explains 4 bases of the junction. From its cysteine to its phenylalanine, the CDR3 spans 14 amino acids. Only CDR3 DNA is held: 42 bases, read in frame from base 1. Regarding this clone: The antigen it binds to is not known. No much larger clone is present one base from it, and per-base qualities are unavailable.

At one collaborating source in Seattle, patients were enrolled during active infection and were followed longitudinally through the course of disease. Collaborating institutions collected whole blood in K2EDTA tubes following their own protocols. For TCRbeta analysis, collaborators shipped samples as frozen whole blood, isolated PBMCs, or DNA extracted from either of those sample types. This clonotype originated in a man aged 25 to 45 with COVID-19, enrolled during active disease. Sequenced material: peripheral blood. This chain is built from TRBV19 and TRBJ2-7, and 7 bases in between align with TRBD2. The DNA sequence is as follows: TGTGCCAGTAGTCACGGGACTACCTCCTACGAGCAGTACTTC. Its product reads: CASSHGTTSYEQYF.